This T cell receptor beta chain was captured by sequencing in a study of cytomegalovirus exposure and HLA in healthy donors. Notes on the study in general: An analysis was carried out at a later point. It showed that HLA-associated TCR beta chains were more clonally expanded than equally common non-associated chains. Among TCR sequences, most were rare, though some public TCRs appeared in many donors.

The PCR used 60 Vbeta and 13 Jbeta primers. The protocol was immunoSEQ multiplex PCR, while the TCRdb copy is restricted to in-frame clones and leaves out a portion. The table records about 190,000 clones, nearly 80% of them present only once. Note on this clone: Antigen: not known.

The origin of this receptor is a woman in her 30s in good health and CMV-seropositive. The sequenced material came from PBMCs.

The CDR3 coding sequence is TGTGCCAGCAGCCCAAAGACTCCGGGCGGGGGGGCAGATACGCAGTATTTT. Translated: CASSPKTPGGGADTQYF. The V and J genes are TRBV5-4 and TRBJ2-3, with 9 bases matching TRBD2. The germline CDR1 and CDR2 sequences are SGHNT and YYREEE (reference sequence). Losses at the gene ends were 4 bases for V and 4 bases for J; bases not matched to a gene: 13. The CDR3 contains 17 residues.